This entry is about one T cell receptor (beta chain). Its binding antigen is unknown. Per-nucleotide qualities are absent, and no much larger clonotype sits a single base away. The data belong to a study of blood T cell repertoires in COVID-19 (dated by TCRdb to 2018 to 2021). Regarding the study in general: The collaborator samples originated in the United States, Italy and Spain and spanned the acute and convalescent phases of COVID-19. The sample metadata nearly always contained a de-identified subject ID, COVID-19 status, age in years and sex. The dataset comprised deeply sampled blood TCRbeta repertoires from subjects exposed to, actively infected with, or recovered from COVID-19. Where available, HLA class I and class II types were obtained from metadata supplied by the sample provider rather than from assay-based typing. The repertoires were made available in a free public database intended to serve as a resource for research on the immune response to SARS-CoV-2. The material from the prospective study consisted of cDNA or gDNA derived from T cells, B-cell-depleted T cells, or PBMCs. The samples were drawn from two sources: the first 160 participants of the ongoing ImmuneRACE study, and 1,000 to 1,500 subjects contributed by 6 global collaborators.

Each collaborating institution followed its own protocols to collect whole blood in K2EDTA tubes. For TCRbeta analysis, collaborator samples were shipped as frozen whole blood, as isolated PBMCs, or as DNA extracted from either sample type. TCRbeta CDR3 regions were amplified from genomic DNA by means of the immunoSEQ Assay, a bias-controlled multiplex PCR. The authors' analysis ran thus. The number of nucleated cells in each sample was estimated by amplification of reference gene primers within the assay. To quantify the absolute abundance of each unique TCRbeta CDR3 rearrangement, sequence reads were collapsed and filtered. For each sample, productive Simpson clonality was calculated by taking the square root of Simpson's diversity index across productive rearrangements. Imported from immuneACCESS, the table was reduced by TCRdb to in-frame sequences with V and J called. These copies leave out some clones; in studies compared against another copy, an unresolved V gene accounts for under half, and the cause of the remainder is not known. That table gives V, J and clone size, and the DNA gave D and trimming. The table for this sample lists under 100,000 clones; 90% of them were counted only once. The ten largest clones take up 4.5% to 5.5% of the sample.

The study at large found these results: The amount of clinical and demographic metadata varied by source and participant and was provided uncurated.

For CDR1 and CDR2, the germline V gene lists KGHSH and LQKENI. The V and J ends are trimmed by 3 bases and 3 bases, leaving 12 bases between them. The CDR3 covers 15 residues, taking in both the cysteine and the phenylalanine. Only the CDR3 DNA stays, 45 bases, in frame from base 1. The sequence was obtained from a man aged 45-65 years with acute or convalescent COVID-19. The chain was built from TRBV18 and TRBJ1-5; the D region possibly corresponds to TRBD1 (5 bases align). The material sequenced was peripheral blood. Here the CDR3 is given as CASSPDGGTNQPQHF. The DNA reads TGTGCCAGCTCACCTGACGGGGGGACCAATCAGCCCCAGCATTTT. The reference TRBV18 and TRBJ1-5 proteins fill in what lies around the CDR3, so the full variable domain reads NAGVMQNPRHLVRRRGQEARLRCSPMKGHSHVYWYRQLPEEGLKFMVYLQKENIIDESGMPKERFSAEFPKEGPSILRIQQVVRGDSAAYFCASSPDGGTNQPQHFGDGTRLSIL.